This T cell receptor beta chain was sequenced for a study of post-analysis software for immune sequencing data. Background on the study: The disease courses covered relapsing-remitting, secondary progressive and progressive-relapsing multiple sclerosis. Study results and limitations: Patients used about five TRBV segments, including TRBV5-6, TRBV5-1 and TRBV20-1, more often than controls. Strong co-clustering by F measure linked samples that shared a preparation batch.

J gave up 7 bases and V 6 bases, and 11 bases lay outside the gene matches. This CDR3 comprises 14 residues. Prepared TCR beta cDNA libraries contained unique molecular identifiers. Approximately 500,000 cDNA molecules were recovered from an input of roughly 0.85 to 10 million T cells. MiXCR was run by TCRdb on the PCR reads, yielding one entry per CDR3 protein. The sample contains about 770,000 distinct CDR3 sequences, under 60% of which appear only once. On this clonotype: The antigen remains undetermined.

The V gene is TRBV12-3 or TRBV12-4, the J gene TRBJ1-2; 7 bases are shared with TRBD1. Source material: blood. The source is a girl aged 10 to 17 with multiple sclerosis. CDR3 amino acids: CASSLGQLPGGYTF. DNA of the CDR3: TGTGCCAGCAGCTTGGGACAGCTCCCGGGTGGCTACACCTTC.